This T cell receptor beta chain was sequenced for a study of resident and recirculating memory T cells in vitiligo. Study background: Epidermis came from shave biopsies of lesional and nonlesional sites, plus PBMCs.

Stable patients also lacked confetti depigmentation, a sign of active vitiligo. Patients had received no treatment within the previous three months. Clones were read by immunoSEQ multiplex PCR, and TCRdb kept only the in-frame ones, dropping some. This table holds tens of thousands of clones, 92% found once. This CDR3 region has 16 residues. The germline gives CDR1 LNHDA, CDR2 SQIVND (reference sequence). With 5 bases clipped from V and 3 bases from J, the junction kept 6 bases outside the gene matches. V usage is TRBV19 and J usage is TRBJ1-4; 10 bases line up with TRBD1. The specimen sequenced was blood. This sequence originates from a male donor with vitiligo. This CDR3 reads CASSPIDRGPNEKLFF. The CDR3 nucleotides read TGTGCCAGTAGTCCGATAGACAGGGGGCCTAATGAAAAACTGTTTTTT.